One T cell receptor (beta chain) is described in this entry. The sample comes from a study of cytomegalovirus exposure and HLA in healthy donors. PCR primers comprised 60 Vbeta and 13 Jbeta primers. The table came from immunoSEQ multiplex PCR; TCRdb's copy has only in-frame clones and leaves some out. In the table there are some 140,000 clones, around four fifths of which are singletons. Trimming removed 0 bases at V and 7 bases at J, with 7 bases between. This CDR3 contains 14 residues. Germline V gene sequence: CDR1 MGHDK, CDR2 SYGVNS. The chain employs TRBV25-1 and TRBJ1-6; D is unclear. The sample comprised PBMCs. The clonotype originates from a woman between 40 and 55 years old in good health and CMV-seronegative. As DNA, the CDR3 is TGTGCCAGCAGTGAATATTGGGCGAATTCACCCCTCCACTTT. This translates into CASSEYWANSPLHF.